These 15 T cell receptor beta chains were all obtained from the same sample, sequenced in a study of OX40 agonist ivuxolimab in advanced cancers. This table comes from immunoSEQ multiplex PCR, and its TCRdb copy is limited to in-frame clones, with some not included. The sample includes roughly 56,000 clones, around 83% of them seen just once. The sequencing here drew on CD4+ or CD8+ T cells sorted from blood, taken in a trial of the OX40 agonist ivuxolimab. The receptors originated from an adult with an advanced solid tumor such as melanoma, head and neck, liver or kidney cancer.

The chain uses TRBV6-1 and TRBJ1-1, with 8 bases lining up with TRBD1. After removal of 6 bases from V and 1 base from J, the junction contained 7 bases not matched to a gene. The CDR3 length is 15 residues. Germline lookup yields CDR1 MNHNS and CDR2 SASEGT. This chain's CDR3 is CASRFPGGENTEAFF. CDR3 nucleotide sequence: TGTGCCAGCAGATTTCCAGGGGGCGAGAACACTGAAGCTTTCTTT.

This clone has only one observation. CDR3 loop: CASSLYAGAYEQYF. In DNA, the CDR3 is TGTGCCAGCAGTTTATATGCAGGGGCCTACGAGCAGTACTTC. The V call is TRBV27, the J call TRBJ2-7, with a possible D match to TRBD1 (6 bases). The CDR3 loop spans 14 amino acids. From germline, CDR1 is MNHEY and CDR2 SMNVEV (reference sequence). Trimming removed 1 base from V and 2 bases from J, with 9 bases in between.

Note on this clone: The junction shows a germline mismatch at one end, possibly a read error. J is TRBJ2-2 and V is TRBV4-3, with D possibly being TRBD1 or TRBD2 (5 bases each). The CDR3 has 15 amino acids. CDR1 and CDR2 (germline): LGHNA, YSLEER. CDR3 coding DNA: TGCGGCAGCAGCCGGACAACTAGGGACACCGGGGAGCTGTTTTTT. This codes for CGSSRTTRDTGELFF.

This clone has a handful of counts. The rearrangement links TRBV5-3 to TRBJ1-5; a weak D match, TRBD1 (5 bases). TRBV5-3 qualifies as an ORF whose function is uncertain. The CDR3 is made up of 15 amino acids. The ends were cut back, 1 base at V and 5 bases at J, with 13 bases in the middle. Here the CDR3 DNA reads TGTGCCAGAAGCTTGTGGACAACTAGGGATCAGCCCCAGCATTTT. This codes for CARSLWTTRDQPQHF.

This rearrangement joins TRBV4-2 to TRBJ1-2, with 9 bases lining up with TRBD1. Germline CDR1 is LGHNA and CDR2 is YNFKEQ. V gave up 5 bases and J gave up 8 bases; unmatched junction bases: 9. CDR3 length equals 14 residues. The DNA of the CDR3 is TGTGCCAGCAGCTCCCCACAGGGGGCGCGGGGCTACACCTTC. It specifies CASSSPQGARGYTF.

This clone was detected a few times. The V gene is TRBV9, the J gene TRBJ2-1; D is uncertain. Germline CDR1 and CDR2: SGDLS and YYNGEE. V was cut by 0 bases and J by 10 bases, with 11 bases left in between. The CDR3 sequence is 13 residues long. CDR3 nucleotides: TGTGCCAGCAGCGTAGGGGTTCTTAGCGAGCAGTTCTTC. It is translated as CASSVGVLSEQFF.

The gene calls are TRBV30 and TRBJ1-2, with D maybe TRBD1 (6 bases). The CDR3 length is 13 residues. Per germline, CDR1 GTSNPN and CDR2 SVGIG (reference sequence). V lost 6 bases to trimming and J lost 4 bases, with 15 bases between them. CDR3: CACTPGTPYGYTF. The CDR3, as DNA: TGTGCCTGCACCCCCGGGACACCCTATGGCTACACCTTC.

The CDR3 DNA is TGTGCCAGTAGTAGAGACAGGGCTACCAACACTGAAGCTTTCTTT. This codes for CASSRDRATNTEAFF. The chain combines TRBV19 with TRBJ1-1; 7 nucleotides agree with TRBD1. The V gene's germline CDR1 is LNHDA and CDR2 SQIVND (reference sequence). Losses at the gene ends were 4 bases for V and 2 bases for J; bases not matched to a gene: 7. The length of the CDR3 is 15 residues.

V and J are TRBV28 and TRBJ2-7; D is uncertain. Germline CDR1 MDHEN, CDR2 SYDVKM. V dropped 8 bases and J dropped 1 base, with 12 bases sitting between them. The CDR3 totals 13 residues. CDR3 bases: TGTGCCAGCGACTCAGGCGTTTCCTACGAGCAGTACTTC. The encoded protein is CASDSGVSYEQYF.

V and J are TRBV27 and TRBJ2-1; no firm D call. The germline V gene encodes CDR1 MNHEY and CDR2 SMNVEV (reference sequence). The CDR3 is made up of 13 amino acids. V gave up 5 bases and J gave up 2 bases, with 7 bases separating them. For the CDR3, the DNA is TGTGCCAGCAGTATAGACACCTACAATGAGCAGTTCTTC. Translation gives CASSIDTYNEQFF.

Turning to this clone: One junction end does not reproduce the germline sequence, and a read error may be involved. This chain uses TRBV29-1 with TRBJ2-1; the D gene could be TRBD1 or TRBD2 (5 bases each). CDR3 size: 12 residues. Per germline, CDR1 SQVTM and CDR2 ANQGSEA. The CDR3 region is CSVEDRDPGKVF. CDR3 sequence (DNA): TGCAGCGTTGAAGATAGGGACCCTGGGAAGGTCTTC.

This clone has only a few counts. This chain joins TRBV4-1 and TRBJ2-5; D remains unclear. Gene TRBJ2-7 matches the end of the DNA better, so the J call may be wrong. The CDR3 consists of 14 residues. The germline V gene has CDR1 MGHRA and CDR2 YSYEKL. For the CDR3, the DNA is TGCGCCAGCAGCCAAGAACCTAGATCCCACGAGCAGTACTTC. Translating gives CASSQEPRSHEQYF.

This clone is labeled as medium-sized. The rearrangement uses TRBV11-2 and TRBJ1-2; D is perhaps TRBD1 (6 bases). The CDR3 has 15 residues. Germline V lookup: CDR1 SGHAT, CDR2 FQNNGV. Trimming removed 2 bases from V and 8 bases from J, with 18 bases in between. The CDR3 coding sequence is TGTGCCAGCAGCTTATTGAGTAACTTGGGGGGCGGCTACACCTTC. This sequence encodes CASSLLSNLGGGYTF. The full variable domain, with the rest looked up from reference TRBV11-2 and TRBJ1-2, is EAGVAQSPRYKIIEKRQSVAFWCNPISGHATLYWYQQILGQGPKLLIQFQNNGVVDDSQLPKDRFSAERLKGVDSTLKIQPAKLEDSAVYLCASSLLSNLGGGYTFGSGTRLTVV.

Remarks on this clone: The same CDR3 can be traced to other DNA sequences in this sample. J is TRBJ2-6 and V is TRBV4-1; D is uncertain. This CDR3 has 15 residues. V lost 1 base and J lost 0, with 4 bases in between. The germline V gene encodes CDR1 MGHRA and CDR2 YSYEKL. The CDR3 spells CASSQGLSGANVLTF. The CDR3 DNA reads TGCGCCAGCAGCCAAGGCCTCTCTGGGGCCAACGTCCTGACTTTC.

V gene TRBV5-1 combines with J gene TRBJ2-7; D call uncertain. Trimming shortened V by 6 bases and J by 3 bases, and 10 bases separated the two germline ends. Germline CDR1 reads SGHRS; CDR2 reads YFSETQ. The CDR3 totals 12 residues. CDR3 amino acids: CASTLSGYEQYF. DNA for the CDR3: TGCGCCAGCACCCTTTCAGGCTACGAGCAGTACTTC.